The T cell receptor beta chain described here comes from a study of cytomegalovirus exposure and HLA in healthy donors. On this clone itself: Its antigen is not known.

The primer mix had 60 Vbeta and 13 Jbeta primers. Libraries were prepared by immunoSEQ multiplex PCR; TCRdb keeps only in-frame clonotypes and omits some of them. The data show 140,000 or so clones, with more than 60% seen just once and about 1.8% held by the top ten. The CDR3 contains 14 residues. Trimming removed 7 bases from V and 0 bases from J; junction bases left unmatched: 3. Germline CDR1 and CDR2: SQVTM and ANQGSEA. General study points: TCR beta chain V- and J-gene trimming was linked, in a later analysis, to a missense variant in DCLRE1C. Overall, about 160 TCR beta chains were annotated as cytomegalovirus-associated. Rare TCR sequences dominated, though some public TCRs recurred in many donors.

The chain recombines TRBV29-1 with TRBJ1-6, with 7 bases that match TRBD1. The clonotype comes from a male donor in good health and CMV-seronegative. The sequenced material came from PBMCs. CDR3 nucleotide sequence: TGCAGCGCCAGGGGGAGCTCCTATAATTCACCCCTCCACTTT. It codes for CSARGSSYNSPLHF. Combining the CDR3 with reference TRBV29-1 and TRBJ1-6 gives the whole variable domain SAVISQKPSRDICQRGTSLTIQCQVDSQVTMMFWYRQQPGQSLTLIATANQGSEATYESGFVIDKFPISRPNLTFSTLTVSNMSPEDSSIYLCSARGSSYNSPLHFGNGTRLTVT.